This entry lists 6 T cell receptor beta chains sequenced from one sample in a study of T cell responses to AZD1222 COVID-19 vaccine. The method was immunoSEQ multiplex PCR; TCRdb's version includes in-frame clones alone and lacks a portion of them. The data contain around 120,000 clones, about nine tenths of them singletons. This sample comprised peripheral blood, obtained 28 days after the second AZD1222 dose. The receptors were sampled from an adult who received the AZD1222 COVID-19 vaccine.

The rearrangement links TRBV15 to TRBJ1-2; D is unclear. The CDR3 has 14 residues. V lost 0 bases and J lost 6, with 11 bases in between. Germline lookup yields CDR1 LNHNV and CDR2 YYDKDF (reference sequence). The CDR3 reads CATSRDRAGHGYTF. CDR3 DNA sequence: TGTGCCACCAGCAGAGATCGGGCGGGCCATGGCTACACCTTC.

V usage is TRBV5-1 and J usage is TRBJ2-5, with TRBD2 identical over 9 bases. Germline V gives CDR1 SGHRS, CDR2 YFSETQ. V gave up 0 bases and J gave up 10 bases; unmatched junction bases: 16. This CDR3 is 17 amino acids long. Written as DNA, the CDR3 is TGCGCCAGCAGCTTGGTCGGACTAGCGAACGACCTGAGGGGCCAGTACTTC. As protein: CASSLVGLANDLRGQYF.

V and J are TRBV7-3 and TRBJ2-7; 9 bases map to TRBD1. In germline, CDR1 is SGHTA, CDR2 FQGTGA. This CDR3 contains 13 residues. Trimming took 5 bases from V and 7 from J; bases not matched to a gene: 6. CDR3: CASSPDRGSEQYF. The CDR3 region has the DNA TGTGCCAGCAGCCCAGACAGGGGGTCTGAGCAGTACTTC.

This CDR3 reads CATSDRTGRGTGELFF. In DNA, the CDR3 is TGTGCCACCAGTGATCGGACAGGGCGAGGCACCGGGGAGCTGTTTTTT. The chain joins TRBV24-1 to TRBJ2-2, with 8 bases lining up with TRBD1. Unmatched junction bases numbered 6, after V lost 3 bases and J lost 4 bases. CDR1 is KGHDR, CDR2 SFDVKD, per germline. The CDR3 runs to 16 residues.

A few counts support this clone. The junction shows a germline mismatch at one end, possibly a read error. J is TRBJ1-2 and V is TRBV7-9; the D is unclear. This CDR3 is 13 amino acids long. Germline CDR1 is SEHNR and CDR2 is FQNEAQ (reference sequence). CDR3 coding DNA: TGTGCCAGCAGCTTAGGGGCGCAGCCTTCTTCGACGTTC. Translation gives CASSLGAQPSSTF.

The rearrangement joins TRBV18 to TRBJ2-7; D is undetermined. With 3 bases removed from V and 5 bases from J, the gap between germline ends came to 17 bases. Germline CDR1 and CDR2: KGHSH and LQKENI. CDR3 length equals 15 residues. CDR3 coding DNA: TGTGCCAGCTCACCGAGTCTGAAGGTGTCCAACGAGCAGTACTTC. Translation: CASSPSLKVSNEQYF.